This T cell receptor beta chain was profiled in a study of T cells in localized non-small cell lung cancer. Clones were sequenced by immunoSEQ multiplex PCR, and TCRdb holds only the in-frame ones, with some missing. The table records a few thousand clones, less than 20% of them present only once. This clone qualifies as medium-sized (0.01 to 0.1%). What it binds is not known. This CDR3 contains 15 residues. V trimming: 5 bases; J trimming: 8 bases; junction bases outside the gene matches: 13. CDR1 SGDLS and CDR2 YYNGEE come from the germline V gene. Study-wide results and limits: A higher density of T cells in blood coincided with extended overall survival. In uninvolved adjacent lung, T cell clonality reached its highest value, exceeding tumor. Median around 62 top-100 tumor clones were shared with paired adjacent lung. Because sequencing included only one region (of the tumor), heterogeneity remains possible.

Specimen: lung tumor tissue, collected before any cancer treatment. The V and J genes are TRBV9 and TRBJ1-2; 9 bases are a match to TRBD1. The sequence came from a woman between 35 and 75 years old with stage III squamous cell lung carcinoma. The CDR3 nucleotides read TGTGCCAGCAGTCCGGGACAGGGAAGGGTTGGGGGCTACACCTTC. Translation: CASSPGQGRVGGYTF.